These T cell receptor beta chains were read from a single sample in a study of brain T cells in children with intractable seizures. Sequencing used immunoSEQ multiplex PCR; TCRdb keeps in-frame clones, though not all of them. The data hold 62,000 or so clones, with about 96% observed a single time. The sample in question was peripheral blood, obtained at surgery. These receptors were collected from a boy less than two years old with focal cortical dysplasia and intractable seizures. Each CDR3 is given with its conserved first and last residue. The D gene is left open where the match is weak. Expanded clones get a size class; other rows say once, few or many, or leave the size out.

CASSPRLAGAYNEQFF	TGTGCCAGCAGCCCCCGTCTAGCGGGAGCCTACAATGAGCAGTTCTTC	once	TRBV7-3	TRBJ2-1	TRBD2
CASSLAGGLAVNEQFF	TGCGCCAGCAGCTTGGCCGGGGGACTAGCCGTCAATGAGCAGTTCTTC	once	TRBV5-1	TRBJ2-1	TRBD2
CASSLAWVFRTDTQYF	TGTGCCAGCAGTTTAGCTTGGGTATTCCGCACAGATACGCAGTATTTT	.	TRBV27	TRBJ2-3	.
CASSELARSTGELFF	TGCGCCAGCAGTGAACTAGCGCGGAGCACCGGGGAGCTGTTTTTT	.	TRBV10-1	TRBJ2-2	TRBD2
CASSLVKSYSNQPQHF	TGTGCCAGCAGCTTGGTTAAAAGCTATAGCAATCAGCCCCAGCATTTT	.	TRBV5-8	TRBJ1-5	.
CASSLRLADYNEQFF	TGTGCCAGCAGCCTACGACTAGCGGACTACAATGAGCAGTTCTTC	.	TRBV9	TRBJ2-1	TRBD2
CSVEGRLGQGISYGYTF	TGCAGCGTTGAGGGTCGATTGGGACAGGGTATAAGCTATGGCTACACCTTC	.	TRBV29-1	TRBJ1-2	TRBD1
CASSQAPSGSSYNEQFF	TGTGCCAGCAGCCAAGCCCCCAGCGGGAGCTCCTACAATGAGCAGTTCTTC	.	TRBV4-2	TRBJ2-1	TRBD2
CASSLGQGAEAFF	TGCGCCAGCAGCTTGGGGCAGGGGGCTGAAGCTTTCTTT	.	TRBV5-1	TRBJ1-1	TRBD1
CASSPRLAGNTDTQYF	TGCGCCAGCAGCCCAAGACTAGCGGGAAACACAGATACGCAGTATTTT	.	TRBV5-1	TRBJ2-3	TRBD2
CASSPRIGPNTGELFF	TGTGCCAGCAGCCCACGAATTGGGCCCAACACCGGGGAGCTGTTTTTT	.	TRBV9	TRBJ2-2	.
CASSPSGGTGELFF	TGTGCCAGCAGCCCCTCGGGGGGGACCGGGGAGCTGTTTTTT	.	TRBV9	TRBJ2-2	TRBD2
CASSLLLSSYNEQFF	TGTGCCAGCAGTCTACTGCTCAGCTCCTACAATGAGCAGTTCTTC	.	TRBV6-5	TRBJ2-1	.
CASSLWPGELFF	TGTGCCAGCAGTTTATGGCCCGGGGAGCTGTTTTTT	.	TRBV28	TRBJ2-2	.